What follows is one T cell receptor beta chain and its context. The antigen is not known. The source of the sample is a study of response to subunit inactivated influenza vaccine. One entry per CDR3 protein results from TCRdb running MiXCR on the RT-PCR reads. This table has 500,000 to 550,000 distinct CDR3 sequences, approximately 6.9% appearing once. The germline gives CDR1 MNHEY, CDR2 SMNVEV (reference sequence). The CDR3 spans 15 residues. Trimming took 5 bases from V and 6 from J; bases not matched to a gene: 8. Broader study findings: Few new T cells, the authors suggested, are recruited by each seasonal influenza vaccination.

V and J are TRBV27 and TRBJ1-5; 9 bases are shared with TRBD1. The sequence was collected from a man aged 50 to 69 who received an inactivated influenza vaccine. The sample consisted of PBMCs from blood, taken approximately 25 months after vaccination. The DNA for the CDR3 is TGTGCCAGCAGTCCGGAAACAGGGGGCAGTCAGCCCCAGCATTTT. Translating it yields CASSPETGGSQPQHF.